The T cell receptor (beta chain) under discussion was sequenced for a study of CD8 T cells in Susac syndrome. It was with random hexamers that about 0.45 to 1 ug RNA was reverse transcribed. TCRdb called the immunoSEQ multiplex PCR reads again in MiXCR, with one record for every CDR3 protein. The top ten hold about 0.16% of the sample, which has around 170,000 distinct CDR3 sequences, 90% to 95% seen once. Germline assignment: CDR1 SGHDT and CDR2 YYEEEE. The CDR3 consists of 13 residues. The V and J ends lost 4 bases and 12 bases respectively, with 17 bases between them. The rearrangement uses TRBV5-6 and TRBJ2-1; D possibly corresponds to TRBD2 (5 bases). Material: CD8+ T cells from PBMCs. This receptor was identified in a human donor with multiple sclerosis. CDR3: CASSLLTGIGQFF. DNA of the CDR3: TGTGCCAGCAGCCTCCTAACCGGGATTGGGCAGTTCTTC.